This record concerns one TCR beta chain sequence. These data are taken from a study of monozygotic twins with inflammatory bowel disease. Germline CDR1 reads SGHRS; CDR2 reads YFSETQ. The CDR3 is made up of 14 amino acids. TCRdb reprocessed the 5' RACE reads and keeps a single row for each CDR3 protein, giving no DNA. Seen in this sample are about 330,000 distinct CDR3 sequences; the ten most common clones hold 2%. The clonotype comes from a human donor with ulcerative colitis or Crohn's disease, or a healthy co-twin of an affected twin (not recorded which). Sequencing was done on a sample of blood. The chain is built from TRBV5-1 and TRBJ1-1; TCRdb's D call, TRBD1, is unchecked because there is no DNA. CDR3 sequence: CASSELGGNTEAFF.